This T cell receptor beta chain appears in the sequencing data of a study of Graves' ophthalmopathy and Graves' hyperthyroidism. This CDR3 contains 13 residues. CDR1 is SNHLY, CDR2 FYNNEI, per germline. Worth noting for this clonotype: This clone may be a read error of a much larger clone one base away.

TCR beta CDR3 regions were amplified from RNA transcripts. Investigators did first-round RT-PCR with HTBI primers, then second-round multiplex PCR. A single record per CDR3 protein comes from TCRdb applying MiXCR to the multiplex PCR reads. The sample holds around 1.1 million distinct CDR3 sequences, roughly 35% seen once. This chain uses TRBV2 with TRBJ2-7, with D unresolved. The clonotype originates from an adult man with Graves' hyperthyroidism. The sample taken for sequencing was peripheral blood or thyroid tissue (not recorded which). The CDR3 here is CASRVMSSYGQYF. Written as DNA, the CDR3 is TGTGCCAGCAGAGTGATGAGCTCCTACGGGCAGTACTTC.